Listed here is a single T cell receptor beta chain. In the authors' workflow: The authors estimated nucleated cell counts from reference gene primer amplification. TCRdb's table, derived via immunoSEQ multiplex PCR, lists solely in-frame clones and lacks some. D and trimming come from the DNA, and the V and J calls and clone size come from that table. The table includes under 70,000 clones, approximately 79% detected once. Germline V gene sequence: CDR1 LGHDT, CDR2 YNNKEL (reference sequence). Trimming removed 3 bases at V and 7 bases at J, with 25 bases between. The CDR3 sequence is 17 residues long. This sample is part of a study of blood T cell repertoires in COVID-19. Study as a whole: COVID-19 samples from acute and convalescent phases originated in the United States, Italy and Spain.

This chain connects TRBV3-1 (or the pseudogene TRBV3-2) to TRBJ2-7; tentatively, D is TRBD1 (6 bases). Specimen: peripheral blood. The receptor was isolated from a woman of 80 years or more with active or convalescent COVID-19. The CDR3 DNA sequence: TGTGCCAGCAGCCACCCAAGGTCCCACAGGGAGATTGGAGAGCAGTACTTC. Amino acids: CASSHPRSHREIGEQYF.